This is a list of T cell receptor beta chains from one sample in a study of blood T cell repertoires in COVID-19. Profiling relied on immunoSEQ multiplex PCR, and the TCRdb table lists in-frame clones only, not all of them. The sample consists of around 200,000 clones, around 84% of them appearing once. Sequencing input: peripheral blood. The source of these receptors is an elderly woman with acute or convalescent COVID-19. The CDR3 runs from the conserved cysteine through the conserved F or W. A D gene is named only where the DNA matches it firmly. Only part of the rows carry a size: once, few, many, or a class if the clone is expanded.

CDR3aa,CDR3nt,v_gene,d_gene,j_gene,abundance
CASSLAAGLVSEQYF,TGTGCCAGCAGCTTGGCCGCCGGCCTAGTGAGCGAGCAGTACTTC,TRBV5-4,NA,TRBJ2-7,NA
CASSARDFSSYEQYF,TGTGCCAGTAGTGCCAGGGACTTCTCTTCGTACGAGCAGTACTTC,TRBV19,NA,TRBJ2-7,NA
CASSPRATEAFF,TGTGCCAGCTCACCGAGGGCTACTGAAGCTTTCTTT,TRBV18,NA,TRBJ1-1,NA
CSASREVFSRWEGKTEAFF,TGCAGTGCTAGTCGGGAGGTTTTTTCTCGGTGGGAAGGAAAGACTGAAGCTTTCTTT,TRBV20-1,NA,TRBJ1-1,NA
CASFLDRPNTEAFF,TGTGCCAGTTTCCTCGACAGGCCGAACACTGAAGCTTTCTTT,TRBV5-6,NA,TRBJ1-1,NA
CATRQGFTEAFF,TGTGCCACCCGACAGGGTTTCACTGAAGCTTTCTTT,TRBV28,TRBD1,TRBJ1-1,NA
CASSYADREAQPQHF,TGTGCCAGCAGTTATGCCGACAGGGAGGCTCAGCCCCAGCATTTT,TRBV6-6,TRBD1,TRBJ1-5,NA
CASSFRDREAGYTF,TGCGCCAGCAGCTTCCGGGACAGGGAAGCTGGCTACACCTTC,TRBV5-1,TRBD1,TRBJ1-2,once
CASSEQGAPNEKLFF,TGTGCCAGCAGTGAACAGGGGGCCCCTAATGAAAAACTGTTTTTT,TRBV2,TRBD1,TRBJ1-4,NA
CASSETGDSNQPQHF,TGTGCCAGCTCTGAGACAGGGGATAGCAATCAGCCCCAGCATTTT,TRBV18,TRBD1,TRBJ1-5,NA
CASSFLRGDQPQHF,TGTGCCAGCAGCTTCCTCCGGGGGGATCAGCCCCAGCATTTT,TRBV7-2,NA,TRBJ1-5,NA
CSVEGGQGSGMNTEAFF,TGCAGCGTTGAAGGGGGACAGGGCTCCGGTATGAACACTGAAGCTTTCTTT,TRBV29-1,TRBD1,TRBJ1-1,NA
CASSYQGPEQFF,TGTGCCAGCAGTTACCAGGGCCCTGAGCAGTTCTTC,TRBV6-2/TRBV6-3,NA,TRBJ2-1,NA
CAMTREGPNLEQYF,TGTGCTATGACGCGGGAGGGCCCCAACTTAGAGCAGTACTTC,TRBV3-1/TRBV3-2,TRBD2,TRBJ2-7,NA
CASSLASPRGETQYF,TGTGCCAGCAGCTTAGCATCGCCAAGGGGCGAGACCCAGTACTTC,TRBV7-8,NA,TRBJ2-5,NA
CASSLQTGKTNEKLFF,TGTGCCAGCAGCCTTCAGACAGGGAAGACTAATGAAAAACTGTTTTTT,TRBV3-1/TRBV3-2,TRBD1,TRBJ1-4,NA
CASSVRQGLIYEQYF,TGTGCCAGTAGTGTTAGACAGGGCTTGATCTACGAGCAGTACTTC,TRBV19,TRBD1,TRBJ2-7,NA
CASSPGQGTGYTF,TGCGCCAGCAGCCCCGGACAGGGGACCGGCTACACCTTC,TRBV5-1,TRBD1,TRBJ1-2,once
CASSPTGGSGRRMRAYEQYF,TGTGCCAGCAGTCCAACGGGGGGTAGCGGGAGACGGATGAGGGCCTACGAGCAGTACTTC,TRBV6-6,TRBD2,TRBJ2-7,NA
CASSVQGGNQPQHF,TGTGCCAGCAGCGTGCAGGGGGGCAATCAGCCCCAGCATTTT,TRBV9,TRBD1,TRBJ1-5,NA
CASSFGQESNQPQHF,TGTGCCAGCAGTTTCGGACAGGAGAGCAATCAGCCCCAGCATTTT,TRBV3-1/TRBV3-2,TRBD1,TRBJ1-5,NA